This TCR beta chain was captured by sequencing in a study of T cells in Graves' hyperthyroidism and ophthalmopathy. Study outcomes and limitations: Stable hyperthyroidism and ophthalmopathy were separated using 13 V-J signatures.

As for this clonotype: Its target is not known.

Each 10 ml fresh peripheral blood draw supplied the PBMCs. Germline V CDR1 and CDR2: LNHNV, YYDKDF (reference sequence). The ends were cut back, 2 bases at V and 4 bases at J, with 3 bases in the middle. This CDR3 is built from 12 residues. RNA transcripts were the template for amplifying TCR beta CDR3 regions. The HTBI primer set was used in a first-round RT-PCR of the TCR CDR3. Using its own MiXCR run on the multiplex PCR reads, TCRdb lists one record per CDR3 protein. Among about 300,000 distinct CDR3 sequences, approximately 19% were seen once, and the ten largest hold about 35%. The receptor was isolated from a man aged 50 to 60 with Graves' ophthalmopathy. Sequenced: blood. J is TRBJ1-5 and V is TRBV15; D remains ambiguous. The CDR3 DNA follows: TGTGCCACCAGCAGATTTAATCAGCCCCAGCATTTT. Translated, it gives CATSRFNQPQHF.